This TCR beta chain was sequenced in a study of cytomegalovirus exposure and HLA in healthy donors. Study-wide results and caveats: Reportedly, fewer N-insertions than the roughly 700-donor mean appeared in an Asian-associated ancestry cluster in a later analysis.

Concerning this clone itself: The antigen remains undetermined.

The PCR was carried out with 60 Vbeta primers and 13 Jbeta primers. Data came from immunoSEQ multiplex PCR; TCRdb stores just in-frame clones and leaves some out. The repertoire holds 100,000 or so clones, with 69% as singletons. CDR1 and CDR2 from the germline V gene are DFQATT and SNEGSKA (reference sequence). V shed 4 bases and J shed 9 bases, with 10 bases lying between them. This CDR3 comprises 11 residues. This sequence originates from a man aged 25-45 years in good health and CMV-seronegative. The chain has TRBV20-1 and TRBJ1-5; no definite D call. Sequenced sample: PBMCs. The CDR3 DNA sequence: TGCAGTGCTATCGGAGGCACGCCCCAGCATTTT. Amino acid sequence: CSAIGGTPQHF.